A selection of T cell receptor beta chains follows, all from one sample in a study of blood T cell repertoires in COVID-19. TCRdb's copy holds only in-frame clones and misses some; the assay was immunoSEQ multiplex PCR. The repertoire has 100,000 to 150,000 clones, over 75% of them found once; the top ten carry roughly 10%. The sequenced sample was peripheral blood. The receptor source for this set is a man between 35 and 55 years old with active or convalescent COVID-19. Both conserved end residues are trimmed from each CDR3.

v_call: TRBV3-1/TRBV3-2
j_call: TRBJ2-7
cdr3_aa: ASSQETGNPYEQY

v_call: TRBV12-3/TRBV12-4
j_call: TRBJ2-1
cdr3_aa: ASSPTGDEGF

v_call: TRBV29-1
j_call: TRBJ1-2
cdr3_aa: SVDLSGQGNGYT

v_call: TRBV18
j_call: TRBJ2-5
cdr3_aa: ASSPSVREETQY

v_call: TRBV4-1
j_call: TRBJ1-1
cdr3_aa: ASSLTMTEAF

v_call: TRBV4-1
j_call: TRBJ2-5
cdr3_aa: ASSQDLRGRETQY

v_call: TRBV7-8
j_call: TRBJ2-1
cdr3_aa: ASSLITSSYNEQF

v_call: TRBV6-5
j_call: TRBJ1-6
cdr3_aa: ASRTGTGIYSPLH

v_call: TRBV29-1
j_call: TRBJ1-1
cdr3_aa: SVEDWAPMNTEAF

v_call: TRBV27
j_call: TRBJ1-1
cdr3_aa: ASSQNRGWNTEAF

v_call: TRBV29-1
j_call: TRBJ1-2
cdr3_aa: SVDTRGSSGYT